Shown below are 29 T cell receptor beta chains from a single sample sequenced in a study of molecular identifiers for immune sequencing clone quantification. In TCRdb, the PCR reads were re-called with MiXCR into one record per CDR3 protein. The data contain 40,000 to 65,000 distinct CDR3 sequences, more than 35% of them seen just once; the ten biggest clones take up about 4.1%. Sequencing was performed on naive CD8+ T cells from blood, with Jurkat cell RNA spiked in. The sample's subset: FACS-sorted CD8+CD4-CCR7+CD45RA+ naive T cells. These receptors were taken from a human donor in good health. Some libraries in this study had Jurkat cell RNA spiked in.

The rearrangement joins TRBV4-3 to TRBJ2-3, with D perhaps assigned TRBD1 or TRBD2 (5 bases each). Trimming shortened V by 1 base and J by 6 bases, and 20 bases separated the two germline ends. The germline V gene has CDR1 LGHNA and CDR2 YSLEER. The CDR3 is 17 residues long. The CDR3 loop is CASSQVEASREPDTQYF. The CDR3 DNA reads TGCGCCAGCAGCCAAGTTGAGGCTAGCAGGGAGCCCGATACGCAGTATTTT.

This clonotype was picked up a small number of times. The genes are TRBV4-2 and TRBJ1-4; D is unresolved. This CDR3 comprises 17 residues. CDR1 is LGHNA and CDR2 is YNFKEQ in the germline V gene. With 1 base removed from V and 7 bases from J, the gap between germline ends came to 19 bases. Here the CDR3 reads CASSQAVIRVSTEKLFF. CDR3 DNA: TGTGCCAGCAGCCAAGCCGTAATCCGGGTCTCTACTGAAAAACTGTTTTTT.

This clonotype was seen a handful of times. The rearrangement links TRBV12-3 or TRBV12-4 to TRBJ2-1, with 8 bases fitting TRBD2. The length of the CDR3 is 11 residues. V lost 5 bases and J lost 15; bases outside the gene matches: 6. The CDR3 protein is CASSAGTRGFF. In DNA form, the CDR3 reads TGTGCCAGCAGTGCCGGGACTAGAGGGTTCTTC.

This clonotype was detected many times. The CDR3 nucleotides read TGCGCCAGCGGAGATGATGATGAGCAGTTCTTC. Translation: CASGDDDEQFF. The chain links TRBV4-3 to TRBJ2-1; D remains ambiguous. The CDR3 is 11 residues long. Trimming stripped 8 bases from V and 8 bases from J, with 10 bases between. The germline gives CDR1 LGHNA, CDR2 YSLEER.

This clonotype has only a few counts. This sequence joins TRBV20-1 and TRBJ2-7, with 8 bases matching TRBD2. Germline loops: CDR1 DFQATT, CDR2 SNEGSKA (reference sequence). The CDR3 spans 13 residues. V lost 6 bases, J lost 4 bases, and 8 bases stayed unmatched. The chain's CDR3 is CSANSGTYYEQYF. The DNA of the CDR3 is TGCAGTGCAAATAGCGGGACATATTACGAGCAGTACTTC.

This clonotype was recorded at least ten times. This rearrangement joins TRBV29-1 to TRBJ2-2; 10 nucleotides agree with TRBD2. The V gene end was trimmed by 6 bases and the J gene end by 6 bases; junction bases not matched to a gene: 1. CDR3 length equals 12 residues. Germline CDR1 SQVTM, CDR2 ANQGSEA. The CDR3 nucleotides are TGCAGCGTAAGCGGGAGGGCCGGGGAGCTGTTTTTT. Translated: CSVSGRAGELFF.

On this clonotype itself: A much larger clone lies one base from this, so it may be a read error. The conserved phenylalanine or tryptophan is not found at the CDR3 terminus, so this likely reflects a read error. V gene TRBV20-1 combines with J gene TRBJ1-4; D call uncertain. The CDR3 runs to 14 residues. Trimming removed 3 bases from V and 10 bases from J, with 18 bases in between. The germline V gene encodes CDR1 DFQATT and CDR2 SNEGSKA (reference sequence). The CDR3 DNA follows: TGCAGTGCTAGCCACCCCCGTAGGTCTGGAAAACTGTTTTTA. Its protein product is CSASHPRRSGKLFL.

This clonotype has ten or more counts. The chain joins TRBV28 to TRBJ2-7, with 8 nucleotides matching TRBD2. The CDR3 sequence is 15 residues long. J gave up 2 bases and V 3 bases, and 6 bases lay outside the gene matches. Germline V CDR1 and CDR2: MDHEN, SYDVKM. The CDR3 sequence is CASSFGVAGTYEQYF. CDR3 coding DNA: TGTGCCAGCAGTTTTGGCGTAGCGGGGACCTACGAGCAGTACTTC.

The rearrangement links TRBV27 to TRBJ2-7; 15 nucleotides line up with TRBD2. The CDR3 has 15 residues. The ends lost 6 bases at V and 5 bases at J; junction bases unmatched: 5. Germline V gene data show CDR1 as MNHEY and CDR2 as SMNVEV (reference sequence). The CDR3: CASRGGLAGGHEQYF. CDR3 bases: TGTGCCAGCAGGGGTGGACTAGCGGGAGGGCACGAGCAGTACTTC.

The chain couples TRBV12-3 or TRBV12-4 to TRBJ1-5; 7 bases are a match to TRBD1. There are 13 residues in the CDR3. J lost 4 bases, V lost 5 bases, and 2 bases had no gene match. CDR3: CASSNRGNQPQHF. The CDR3 DNA sequence: TGTGCCAGCAGTAACAGGGGTAATCAGCCCCAGCATTTT.

This clonotype has a handful of counts. V is TRBV4-1 and J is TRBJ2-4, with D perhaps TRBD2 (5 bases). The CDR3 is 15 amino acids. Germline V CDR1 and CDR2: MGHRA, YSYEKL. V lost 4 bases to trimming and J lost 6 bases, with 16 bases between them. This CDR3 reads CASSRTVEGRNIQYF. In DNA form, the CDR3 reads TGCGCCAGCAGCCGCACAGTAGAAGGGAGAAACATTCAGTACTTC.

This clonotype was seen only a few times. An end of the junction does not agree with germline; a read error may underlie this. The chain carries TRBV5-1 and TRBJ2-7; 8 nucleotides align to TRBD1. CDR1 SGHRS and CDR2 YFSETQ come from the germline V gene. The CDR3 runs 14 residues. CDR3 nucleotide sequence: TGCGCCAGCAGCTTGTGGCAGGGGGCCTACGAGCCGTACTTC. Its protein product is CASSLWQGAYEPYF.

This clonotype was seen a single time. A much larger clone is a single base away; this may be a read error. The chain employs TRBV7-8 and TRBJ2-3; a weak D match, TRBD2 (5 bases). Germline assignment: CDR1 SGHVS and CDR2 FQNEAQ. This CDR3 comprises 12 residues. CDR3 sequence (DNA): TGTGCCAGCAGCTTAGGAAGGACTTTTCAGAATTTT. Residues: CASSLGRTFQNF. Variable domain in full (rest from reference TRBV7-8 and TRBJ2-3): GAGVSQSPRYKVAKRGQDVALRCDPISGHVSLFWYQQALGQGPEFLTYFQNEAQLDKSGLPSDRFFAERPEGSVSTLKIQRTQQEDSAVYLCASSLGRTFQNFGPGTRLTVL.

V is TRBV20-1 and J is TRBJ2-1; D uncertain. The CDR3 consists of 12 residues. The germline V gene has CDR1 DFQATT and CDR2 SNEGSKA (reference sequence). V was pared by 6 bases and J by 5 bases, with 11 bases between. The CDR3 nucleotides read TGCAGTGCCCCCGAGGAAAACAATGAGCAGTTCTTC. It translates to CSAPEENNEQFF.

This clonotype came up once. CDR3 amino acids: CASSLGRGSYEQYF. CDR3 bases: TGTGCCAGCAGCTTAGGTCGCGGATCCTACGAGCAGTACTTC. The chain carries TRBV11-2 and TRBJ2-7; no reliable D call. Deletions cut 1 base from V and 1 base from J, with 8 bases between. Germline V gene lookup returns CDR1 SGHAT and CDR2 FQNNGV. This CDR3 has 14 residues.

The rearrangement uses TRBV19 and TRBJ2-3; D is possibly TRBD1 (5 bases). Trimming left V 7 bases short and J 8 bases short, with 16 bases between. Germline loops: CDR1 LNHDA, CDR2 SQIVND (reference sequence). This CDR3 region has 13 residues. This CDR3 reads CASTLGHGSTQYF. The DNA of the CDR3 is TGTGCCAGTACCCTTGGACACGGGTCTACGCAGTATTTT.

In this sample, this clonotype turned up a few times. The chain is built from TRBV4-1 and TRBJ2-3; D assignment may be TRBD1 or TRBD2 (5 bases each). The CDR3 is 18 amino acids. V was cut by 0 bases and J by 5 bases, with 21 bases left in between. Germline V gene lookup returns CDR1 MGHRA and CDR2 YSYEKL. CDR3 sequence (DNA): TGCGCCAGCAGCCAAGATGGGGGACCATCGGGTTCTAGAGATACGCAGTATTTT. This encodes CASSQDGGPSGSRDTQYF.

Concerning this clonotype itself: This may be a read error: a much more frequent sequence differs by one nucleotide. This rearrangement joins TRBV9 to TRBJ2-3; D unresolved. The CDR3 loop spans 17 amino acids. Germline CDR1 reads SGDLS; CDR2 reads YYNGEE. The chain's CDR3 is CASSVAGSSNPTDRQYF. The CDR3 DNA reads TGTGCCAGCAGCGTAGCAGGAAGTTCGAACCCCACAGATAGGCAGTATTTT.

The V and J genes are TRBV2 and TRBJ1-4; D unresolved. V was trimmed by 0 bases and J by 8 bases, leaving 13 bases between them. The germline V gene encodes CDR1 SNHLY and CDR2 FYNNEI. There are 15 residues in the CDR3. CDR3 in DNA: TGTGCCAGCAGTGAAGCCCCCGGGGTAAGGGAAAAACTGTTTTTT. Translation: CASSEAPGVREKLFF. The full variable domain, completed using reference TRBV2 and TRBJ1-4, is EPEVTQTPSHQVTQMGQEVILRCVPISNHLYFYWYRQILGQKVEFLVSFYNNEISEKSEIFDDQFSVERPDGSNFTLKIRSTKLEDSAMYFCASSEAPGVREKLFFGSGTQLSVL.

In its sample, this clonotype was seen a few times. The chain has TRBV4-3 and TRBJ2-5; tentatively, D is TRBD1 (5 bases). CDR3 length: 15 amino acids. Germline V gene sequence: CDR1 LGHNA, CDR2 YSLEER. V was cut by 4 bases and J by 0 bases, with 12 bases left in between. DNA of the CDR3: TGCGCCAGCAGCCTTACAGGTCCGTACCAAGAGACCCAGTACTTC. Translated: CASSLTGPYQETQYF.

In this sample, this clonotype turned up a few times. The J gene is TRBJ2-5, the V gene TRBV28; 16 nucleotides line up with TRBD2. After removal of 6 bases from V and 3 bases from J, the junction contained 4 bases not matched to a gene. Germline loops: CDR1 MDHEN, CDR2 SYDVKM. The CDR3 is 16 amino acids. The CDR3 region has the DNA TGTGCCAGCAGCCCTGGGACTAGCGGGAGGGAAGAGACCCAGTACTTC. It is translated as CASSPGTSGREETQYF. Full variable domain (missing parts from reference TRBV28 and TRBJ2-5): DVKVTQSSRYLVKRTGEKVFLECVQDMDHENMFWYRQDPGLGLRLIYFSYDVKMKEKGDIPEGYSVSREKKERFSLILESASTNQTSMYLCASSPGTSGREETQYFGPGTRLLVL.

This clonotype was seen more than once but under ten times. The chain couples TRBV24-1 to TRBJ2-1; D gene ambiguous. The germline V and J ends were trimmed by 4 bases and 8 bases, with 14 bases remaining between them. Looked up from germline, CDR1 is KGHDR and CDR2 is SFDVKD. This CDR3 is 14 amino acids long. CDR3 residues: CATSDPVQRDEQFF. CDR3 bases: TGTGCCACCAGTGACCCGGTGCAGCGTGATGAGCAGTTCTTC.

This clonotype was observed a few times. With a much larger clone just one base away, this may be a read error. This chain connects TRBV6-6 to TRBJ1-5; D gene unclear. Deletions cut 5 bases from V and 6 bases from J, with 11 bases between. This CDR3 contains 13 residues. CDR1 MNHNY and CDR2 SVGAGI come from the germline V gene (reference sequence). Here the CDR3 DNA reads TGTGCCAGCAGTCTACAGATCAGTCAGCCCCAGCATTTT. Its protein product is CASSLQISQPQHF.

Comment on this clonotype: A read error is possible here, since a much larger clone lies one base away. The V and J genes are TRBV6-5 and TRBJ2-7, with D possibly being TRBD2 (5 bases). The CDR3 contains 15 residues. Germline loops: CDR1 MNHEY, CDR2 SVGAGI. V was cut by 6 bases and J by 4 bases, with 19 bases left in between. As DNA, the CDR3 is TGTGCCAGCAGATACACGCCGGGAACCCCTTACGAGCAGTACTTC. It codes for CASRYTPGTPYEQYF.

This clonotype has ten or more counts. The rearrangement links TRBV20-1 to TRBJ2-7; maybe TRBD1 (5 bases). CDR3 size: 16 residues. Germline values: CDR1 DFQATT, CDR2 SNEGSKA (reference sequence). V shed 6 bases and J shed 5 bases, with 26 bases lying between them. CDR3 nucleotides: TGCAGTGCCCCTCCCCAGACAGACCTAACCAACAACGAGCAGTACTTC. It yields the protein CSAPPQTDLTNNEQYF.

This clonotype was seen ten or more times. The J gene is TRBJ2-1, the V gene TRBV7-8; D unclear. With 1 base removed from V and 9 bases from J, the gap between germline ends came to 7 bases. Germline V gene lookup returns CDR1 SGHVS and CDR2 FQNEAQ. The CDR3 runs to 12 residues. The CDR3 sequence is CASSLVLSEQFF. CDR3 nucleotide sequence: TGTGCCAGCAGCTTAGTATTGAGTGAGCAGTTCTTC.

This clonotype has a count of ten or more. The rearrangement links TRBV12-3 or TRBV12-4 to TRBJ2-4, with D uncertain. V was cut by 7 bases and J by 5 bases, with 9 bases left in between. The CDR3 has 12 residues. The CDR3, as DNA: TGTGCCAGCACTTTGACGGAAAACATTCAGTACTTC. Protein sequence: CASTLTENIQYF.

The table lists this clonotype with a few counts. The chain joins TRBV20-1 to TRBJ2-7; D might be TRBD2 (6 bases). The germline CDR1 and CDR2 sequences are DFQATT and SNEGSKA (reference sequence). The CDR3 runs 15 residues. The V and J ends lost 0 bases and 2 bases respectively, with 14 bases between them. The CDR3 reads CSARDPGGMAYEQYF. CDR3 nucleotides: TGCAGTGCTAGAGATCCTGGCGGGATGGCCTACGAGCAGTACTTC.

This chain joins TRBV11-2 and TRBJ2-5; D is unclear. V was trimmed by 5 bases and J by 5 bases, leaving 12 bases between them. CDR3 length equals 13 residues. The germline gives CDR1 SGHAT, CDR2 FQNNGV. CDR3 sequence reads: CASSQALHETQYF. The DNA of the CDR3 is TGTGCCAGCAGCCAGGCCCTCCATGAGACCCAGTACTTC.